The T cell receptor (beta chain) described here comes from a study of coeliac disease. This CDR3 is built from 14 residues. V was pared by 0 bases and J by 7 bases, with 12 bases between. Germline CDR1 MGHRA, CDR2 YSYEKL. The table came from immunoSEQ multiplex PCR; TCRdb's copy has only in-frame clones and leaves some out. Of about 3,700 clones listed, roughly three quarters are singletons. Notes on the study in general: Intraepithelial and lamina propria fractions were not highly pure. Active celiac intraepithelial and lamina propria samples had lower TRB and TRG clonality than control samples. Unbiased detection of gliadin-specific T cells was judged not feasible with this approach.

In the case of this clone: No antigen is known for it.

The sequence came from a man aged 25-40 years with celiac disease. This rearrangement joins TRBV4-1 to TRBJ2-5; TRBD1 might be the D (5 bases). The sequencing input was intraepithelial lymphocytes from the gut. The CDR3 DNA follows: TGCGCCAGCAGCCAAGATCCGACAGACCCGACCCAGTACTTC. Its translation is CASSQDPTDPTQYF.